This TCR beta chain was sequenced in a study of blood T cells in healthy people across ages. Donors ranged from roughly 6 to 90 years old and were healthy Caucasians in Russia. The germline gives CDR1 SEHNR, CDR2 FQNEAQ (reference sequence). This CDR3 has 16 residues. V lost 5 bases to trimming and J lost 0 bases; unmatched junction nucleotides: 6. Regarding the study as a whole: Unsorted PBMC material precluded a definitive naive versus antigen-experienced comparison. Donor CMV status, an unknown factor, possibly confounded changes in expanded clonotypes.

Remarks on this clonotype: Antigen unknown.

Through a sample-barcoded 5' primer and a J-beta primer mix, a second PCR was run for about 6 to 12 cycles. CDR3-containing paired-end reads numbered at least 2.5 million in each sample. Via MiXCR, TCRdb re-called the 5' RACE reads, giving one row per CDR3 protein. Here the sample spans approximately 820,000 distinct CDR3 sequences, around 43% being singletons. The rearrangement links TRBV7-9 to TRBJ2-3; 9 positions match TRBD2. Sequencing was carried out using blood. This receptor was identified in a man in his 60s in good health. This CDR3 reads CASSDASGASTDTQYF. The CDR3 DNA follows: TGTGCCAGCAGCGATGCTAGCGGGGCAAGCACAGATACGCAGTATTTT.